This T cell receptor (beta chain) is from a study of cytomegalovirus exposure and HLA in healthy donors. Study-level findings and limits: Some TCR beta chains (roughly 160 of them) were listed as cytomegalovirus-associated. Rare TCR sequences predominated, though certain public TCRs were found in many donors. In a later analysis, first-cohort TCR clusters were found to tend to co-occur in the approximately 120 validation repertoires.

The donors were part of the validation cohort, which consisted of about 120 subjects and was separate from the first cohort of 666 subjects. The CDR3 is made up of 15 amino acids. Germline CDR1 SQVTM, CDR2 ANQGSEA. Trimming took 7 bases from V and 6 from J; bases not matched to a gene: 14. Remarks on this clone: The target antigen is unknown.

Clones were read by immunoSEQ multiplex PCR, and TCRdb kept only the in-frame ones, dropping some. Among about 70,000 clones listed, 94% were seen once. This chain connects TRBV29-1 to TRBJ2-3, with TRBD2 matching 9 bases. Sequencing was carried out using PBMCs. The receptor was isolated from a young man in good health and CMV-seropositive. CDR3 nucleotide sequence: TGCAGCGCCTGGACTAGCGAAGGGTTCCCCGATACGCAGTATTTT. Amino acid sequence: CSAWTSEGFPDTQYF.